This T cell receptor (beta chain) appears in the sequencing data of a study of radiotherapy plus CTLA-4 blockade in lung cancer. As for the study in general: There were objective responses in 15% to 20% of patients, and around 31% had disease control.

Lung cancer patients with chemo-refractory metastatic non-small-cell disease were given focal radiation plus CTLA-4 blockade with ipilimumab. Turning to this clone: Its cognate antigen is unknown.

Broader study findings: The study found tumor-derived TCR clones expanded in blood after radiotherapy plus ipilimumab.

Generated by immunoSEQ multiplex PCR, the TCRdb table keeps only in-frame clones and is missing some. The sample gives around 72,000 clones, around 73% of which show up once; 7.1% is in the top ten. The receptor's source is a human donor with non-small cell lung cancer who had a complete response to radiotherapy plus ipilimumab. This material consisted of peripheral blood, taken from a patient treated with radiotherapy plus ipilimumab.

The CDR3 protein is CASSLDRRGADTQYF. In nucleotides, the CDR3 is TGTGCCAGCAGCCTCGATAGGCGGGGCGCAGATACGCAGTATTTT. The V gene is TRBV5-6, the J gene TRBJ2-3; D might be TRBD2 (6 bases). Germline V CDR1 and CDR2: SGHDT, YYEEEE. The germline V and J ends were trimmed by 4 bases and 4 bases, with 16 bases remaining between them. The CDR3 is 15 amino acids.